This paragraph covers one TCR beta chain sequence. The germline CDR1 and CDR2 sequences are LNHDA and SQIVND (reference sequence). The CDR3 consists of 15 residues. Germline trimming cut 6 bases from V and 4 bases from J; bases unmatched to any gene: 7. This entry is derived from a study of OX40 agonist ivuxolimab in advanced cancers. As for the study in general: An agonistic human IgG2 monoclonal antibody against OX40 (CD134) was given. Patients got intravenous ivuxolimab at 0.01 to 10 mg/kg every 2 weeks. Dose-escalation subjects each had hepatocellular carcinoma, melanoma, renal cell or head and neck cancer. Antecedent anti-PD-1, anti-PD-L1 or anti-CTLA-4 therapy was permissible, with around 41% having received some.

Sequencing was performed with immunoSEQ multiplex PCR; in TCRdb, only in-frame clones are kept and a portion is missing. The profile covers about 81,000 clones, with about 92% appearing a single time and 13% to 15% taken by the ten largest. The sequence was collected from an adult with an advanced solid tumor such as melanoma, head and neck, liver or kidney cancer. The genes are TRBV19 and TRBJ2-1; 9 positions match TRBD1. This specimen consisted of CD4+ or CD8+ T cells sorted from blood, obtained in a trial of the OX40 agonist ivuxolimab. This CDR3 is CASSLSGQGYNEQFF. CDR3 bases: TGTGCCAGTAGCCTTTCGGGACAGGGTTACAATGAGCAGTTCTTC.